This T cell receptor (beta chain) is drawn from a study of cytomegalovirus exposure and HLA in healthy donors. Broader study findings: The study labeled 150 or so TCR beta chains cytomegalovirus-associated. A classifier reportedly called cytomegalovirus status with high sensitivity and specificity. In vitro, three CMV-associated chains proved specific for CMV antigens. A later analysis found first-cohort TCR clusters tended to co-occur in the 120 validation repertoires.

Assay: immunoSEQ multiplex PCR; the TCRdb copy retains only in-frame clones and omits some. This table has roughly 140,000 clones, approximately 91% appearing once. For this clone: Its antigen is unidentified.

This CDR3 region has 14 residues. V was cut by 6 bases and J by 2 bases, with 14 bases left in between. CDR1 MDHEN and CDR2 SYDVKM come from the germline V gene. Sequencing was performed on PBMCs. The chain joins TRBV28 to TRBJ2-7, with D hard to call. The source of this sequence is a woman aged 18-29 years in good health and CMV-seropositive. The CDR3 DNA reads TGTGCCAGCAGACCGACCCGAGAGGCCTACGAGCAGTACTTC. Translating gives CASRPTREAYEQYF.